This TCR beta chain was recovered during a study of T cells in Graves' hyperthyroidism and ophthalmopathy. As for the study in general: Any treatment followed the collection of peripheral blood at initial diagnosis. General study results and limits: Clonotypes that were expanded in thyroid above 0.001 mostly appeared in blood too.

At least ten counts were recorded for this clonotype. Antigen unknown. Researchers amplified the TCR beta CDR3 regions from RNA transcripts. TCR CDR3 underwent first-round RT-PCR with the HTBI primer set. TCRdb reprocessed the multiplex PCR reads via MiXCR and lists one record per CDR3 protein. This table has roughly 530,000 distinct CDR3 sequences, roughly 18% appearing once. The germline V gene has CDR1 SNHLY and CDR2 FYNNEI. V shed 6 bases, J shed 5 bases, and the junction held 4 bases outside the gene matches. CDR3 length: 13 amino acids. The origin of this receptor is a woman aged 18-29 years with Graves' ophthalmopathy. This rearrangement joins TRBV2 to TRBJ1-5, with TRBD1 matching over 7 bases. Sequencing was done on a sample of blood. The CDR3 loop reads CASRQQGYQPQHF. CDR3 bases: TGTGCCAGCAGGCAACAGGGGTATCAGCCCCAGCATTTT.